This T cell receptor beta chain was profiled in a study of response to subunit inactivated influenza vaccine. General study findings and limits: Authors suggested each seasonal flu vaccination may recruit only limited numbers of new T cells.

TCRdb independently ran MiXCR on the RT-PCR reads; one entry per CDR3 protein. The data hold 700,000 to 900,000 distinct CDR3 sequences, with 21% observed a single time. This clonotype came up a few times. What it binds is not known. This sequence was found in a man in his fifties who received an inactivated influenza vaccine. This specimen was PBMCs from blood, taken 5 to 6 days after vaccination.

CDR3 protein: CAAKRQGVGTQYF. In DNA, the CDR3 is TGTGCCGCCAAACGACAGGGCGTCGGGACCCAGTACTTC. This chain links TRBV6-1 with TRBJ2-5; 7 nucleotides align to TRBD1. Germline-derived CDR1 and CDR2 are MNHNS and SASEGT. V lost 11 bases, J lost 7 bases, and 13 bases stayed unmatched. The CDR3 is 13 amino acids.